This note documents a single T cell receptor beta chain sequence. The data belong to a study of blood T cell repertoires in COVID-19. Germline loops: CDR1 MNHEY, CDR2 SMNVEV (reference sequence). With 5 bases clipped from V and 3 bases from J, the junction kept 6 bases outside the gene matches. CDR3 length: 16 amino acids. Sequenced by immunoSEQ multiplex PCR; TCRdb stores in-frame clones only, minus some. This sample yields some 150,000 clones, of which roughly 85% are seen a single time; around 8% belongs to the top ten. This rearrangement joins TRBV27 to TRBJ2-3; 12 nucleotides line up with TRBD2. The source of this sequence is a woman in her fifties or sixties with COVID-19, enrolled during active disease. Sequenced input: peripheral blood. CDR3 loop: CASSPLAGGRTDTQYF. The DNA of the CDR3 is TGTGCCAGCAGTCCACTAGCGGGGGGCCGAACAGATACGCAGTATTTT.